The 23 T cell receptor beta chains given below trace back to one sample, sequenced in a study of blood T cell repertoires in COVID-19. Libraries were prepared by immunoSEQ multiplex PCR; TCRdb keeps only in-frame clonotypes and omits some of them. The table records 290,000 or so clones, 86% of them present only once. Sequenced input: PBMCs or T cells enriched from blood (not recorded which). The receptors derive from a woman aged 18 to 35 who had recovered from COVID-19.

The chain couples TRBV5-5 to TRBJ2-1, with 10 bases matching TRBD2. The CDR3 contains 16 residues. Germline CDR1 reads SGHKS; CDR2 reads YYEKEE (reference sequence). Losses at the gene ends were 1 base for V and 8 bases for J; bases not matched to a gene: 9. In DNA form, the CDR3 reads TGTGCCAGCAGCTTGTCCATAGCGGGAGGTGGACATGAGCAGTTCTTC. This sequence encodes CASSLSIAGGGHEQFF.

V and J are TRBV5-1 and TRBJ1-1; 7 nucleotides align to TRBD1. After removal of 1 base from V and 3 bases from J, the junction contained 6 bases not matched to a gene. Looked up from germline, CDR1 is SGHRS and CDR2 is YFSETQ. The CDR3 is made up of 15 amino acids. CDR3 residues: CASSLIGQADTEAFF. The CDR3 region has the DNA TGCGCCAGCAGCTTGATCGGACAGGCTGACACTGAAGCTTTCTTT.

This chain joins TRBV4-2 and TRBJ2-2; no clear D. V was shortened by 0 bases and J by 0 bases, with 11 bases between the two germline ends. The CDR3 extends over 17 amino acids. From germline, CDR1 is LGHNA and CDR2 YNFKEQ. The chain's CDR3 is CASSQESVISNTGELFF. DNA for the CDR3: TGTGCCAGCAGCCAAGAGAGCGTGATCTCGAACACCGGGGAGCTGTTTTTT.

The rearrangement links TRBV18 to TRBJ1-2, with a possible D match to TRBD1 (6 bases). The CDR3 totals 13 residues. The germline CDR1 and CDR2 sequences are KGHSH and LQKENI. Deletions cut 6 bases from V and 3 bases from J, with 11 bases between. The CDR3 region has the DNA TGTGCCAGCTCCCTGAGACAGGACTATGGCTACACCTTC. It translates to CASSLRQDYGYTF.

The V call is TRBV28, the J call TRBJ1-6; 8 bases are shared with TRBD1. CDR1 and CDR2 from the germline V gene are MDHEN and SYDVKM. J gave up 9 bases and V 4 bases, and 11 bases lay outside the gene matches. The CDR3 spans 16 residues. The CDR3 here is CASSSSRTGMRSPLHF. In DNA, the CDR3 is TGTGCCAGCAGTTCCTCGAGGACAGGGATGCGTTCACCCCTCCACTTT.

The rearrangement uses TRBV29-1 and TRBJ2-3, with 14 bases fitting TRBD2. The length of the CDR3 is 16 residues. Losses at the gene ends were 4 bases for V and 3 bases for J; bases not matched to a gene: 6. CDR1 and CDR2 (germline): SQVTM, ANQGSEA. CDR3 in DNA: TGCAGCGTTGGGGGACTAGCGGGAGCAAAAACAGATACGCAGTATTTT. It translates to CSVGGLAGAKTDTQYF.

The chain is built from TRBV2 and TRBJ2-5, with a possible D match to TRBD1 (5 bases). This CDR3 region has 15 residues. Trimming removed 2 bases at V and 5 bases at J, with 15 bases between. Germline-derived CDR1 and CDR2 are SNHLY and FYNNEI. CDR3 amino acids: CASSELLVRVETQYF. The CDR3 bases are TGTGCCAGCAGTGAACTCTTGGTCAGGGTGGAGACCCAGTACTTC. Together with reference TRBV2 and TRBJ2-5, the CDR3 gives the full variable domain: EPEVTQTPSHQVTQMGQEVILRCVPISNHLYFYWYRQILGQKVEFLVSFYNNEISEKSEIFDDQFSVERPDGSNFTLKIRSTKLEDSAMYFCASSELLVRVETQYFGPGTRLLVL.

J is TRBJ1-3 and V is TRBV7-9; 8 bases are a match to TRBD1. V dropped 10 bases and J dropped 4; count of bases not matched to a gene: 12. The CDR3 contains 15 residues. Germline CDR1 reads SEHNR; CDR2 reads FQNEAQ (reference sequence). The chain's CDR3 is CANSMDRERGNTIYF. In DNA, the CDR3 is TGTGCCAACAGTATGGACAGGGAGAGGGGAAACACCATATATTTT.

This sequence joins TRBV21-1 and TRBJ2-1; the table names TRBD1, a call not compared with the DNA. TRBV21-1 is a documented pseudogene. The CDR3 contains 18 residues. The CDR3 loop is CASSKEYPATGNYNEQFF. CDR3 nucleotide sequence: TGTGCCAGCAGCAAAGAGTACCCGGCCACAGGGAACTACAATGAGCAGTTCTTC.

The chain recombines TRBV6-4 with TRBJ2-1; 12 bases agree with TRBD2. Germline V gene sequence: CDR1 MRHNA, CDR2 SNTAGT. The CDR3 totals 16 residues. V lost 3 bases, J lost 7 bases, and 7 bases stayed unmatched. The CDR3 spells CASSEVLAGGRNEQFF. As DNA, the CDR3 is TGTGCCAGCAGTGAAGTGCTAGCGGGAGGGAGAAATGAGCAGTTCTTC.

V gene TRBV27 combines with J gene TRBJ2-5, with D possibly matching TRBD2 (5 bases). The V gene's germline CDR1 is MNHEY and CDR2 SMNVEV (reference sequence). The CDR3 contains 13 residues. Trimming removed 5 bases from V and 5 bases from J, with 12 bases in between. The CDR3 DNA sequence: TGTGCCAGCAGTGCAGTAGCGAAGGAGACCCAGTACTTC. Protein sequence: CASSAVAKETQYF.

V is TRBV2 and J is TRBJ2-2, with D maybe TRBD1 (5 bases). V lost 7 bases and J lost 1, with 16 bases in between. Germline V gene sequence: CDR1 SNHLY, CDR2 FYNNEI. The CDR3 is 16 amino acids. The CDR3 reads CASKLGPTMNTGELFF. CDR3 coding DNA: TGTGCCAGCAAGCTGGGGCCAACAATGAACACCGGGGAGCTGTTTTTT. The full variable domain, completed using reference TRBV2 and TRBJ2-2, is EPEVTQTPSHQVTQMGQEVILRCVPISNHLYFYWYRQILGQKVEFLVSFYNNEISEKSEIFDDQFSVERPDGSNFTLKIRSTKLEDSAMYFCASKLGPTMNTGELFFGEGSRLTVL.

The rearrangement joins TRBV28 to TRBJ1-1; weak D call: TRBD1 (5 bases). Germline V gene data show CDR1 as MDHEN and CDR2 as SYDVKM. V was trimmed by 10 bases and J by 2 bases, leaving 14 bases between them. CDR3 length: 13 residues. CDR3 protein: CAIFDSTNTEAFF. The CDR3 DNA follows: TGTGCCATTTTCGACAGCACCAACACTGAAGCTTTCTTT.

The J gene is TRBJ2-1, the V gene TRBV1; TRBD2, the table's D call, was not compared with the DNA. TRBV1 counts as a pseudogene. The CDR3 contains 13 residues. CDR3 coding DNA: TGCACCAGCAGCTGGGCGGGAGCCAATGAGCAGTTCTTC. It codes for CTSSWAGANEQFF.

This chain links TRBV6-1 with TRBJ1-5; TRBD1 matches at 8 bases. J lost 2 bases, V lost 3 bases, and 6 bases had no gene match. This CDR3 region has 16 residues. Germline V gene sequence: CDR1 MNHNS, CDR2 SASEGT. The CDR3 is CASSDRGRAGNQPQHF. CDR3 bases: TGTGCCAGCAGTGACAGGGGGCGAGCAGGCAATCAGCCCCAGCATTTT.

The gene calls are TRBV2 and TRBJ2-7, with TRBD1 matching over 7 bases. Germline-derived CDR1 and CDR2 are SNHLY and FYNNEI. V trimming: 6 bases; J trimming: 6 bases; junction bases outside the gene matches: 5. CDR3 size: 12 residues. This CDR3 reads CASSDDRVEQYF. The CDR3 DNA sequence: TGTGCCAGCAGCGACGACAGGGTCGAGCAGTACTTC.

This clone turned up a few times. The J gene is TRBJ1-3, the V gene TRBV3-1 (or the pseudogene TRBV3-2), with 7 nucleotides matching TRBD1. Germline V gives CDR1 LGHDT, CDR2 YNNKEL (reference sequence). There are 15 residues in the CDR3. The V and J ends lost 5 bases and 0 bases, in that order; junction bases with no gene match: 4. CDR3 in DNA: TGTGCCAGCAGCAGGGGGACAGCCTCTGGAAACACCATATATTTT. As protein: CASSRGTASGNTIYF.

This clone has more than one count but fewer than ten. J is TRBJ1-5 and V is TRBV28, with no clear D. The CDR3 loop spans 16 amino acids. Germline CDR1 is MDHEN and CDR2 is SYDVKM. Trimming took 3 bases from V and 2 from J, leaving 14 bases between them. This CDR3 is CASSFLQPYGNQPQHF. DNA of the CDR3: TGTGCCAGCAGTTTCTTACAGCCCTATGGCAATCAGCCCCAGCATTTT.

The chain has TRBV27 and TRBJ1-2, with 11 bases matching TRBD1. From germline, CDR1 is MNHEY and CDR2 SMNVEV (reference sequence). This CDR3 comprises 15 residues. The V and J ends lost 6 bases and 5 bases, in that order; junction bases with no gene match: 8. The CDR3 nucleotides are TGTGCCAGCAGCCTAAAGGACAGGGGGCATTATGGCTACACCTTC. It translates to CASSLKDRGHYGYTF.

This chain links TRBV28 with TRBJ2-7, with 11 positions matching TRBD2. Germline V gives CDR1 MDHEN, CDR2 SYDVKM. The CDR3 extends over 15 amino acids. J was trimmed by 3 bases and V by 3 bases; bases with no gene match: 4. CDR3 in DNA: TGTGCCAGCAGTTTGACTAGCGGGATAGGCTACGAGCAGTACTTC. It specifies CASSLTSGIGYEQYF.

The gene calls are TRBV7-8 and TRBJ1-1; possible D gene TRBD1, 5 bases. The length of the CDR3 is 12 residues. V lost 8 bases and J lost 11, with 18 bases in between. Germline V gene lookup returns CDR1 SGHVS and CDR2 FQNEAQ. In nucleotides, the CDR3 is TGTGCCAGCTGCGGGACGGGACGGGTTGCTTTCTTT. Residues: CASCGTGRVAFF. The complete variable domain, with remaining parts taken from reference TRBV7-8 and TRBJ1-1, reads GAGVSQSPRYKVAKRGQDVALRCDPISGHVSLFWYQQALGQGPEFLTYFQNEAQLDKSGLPSDRFFAERPEGSVSTLKIQRTQQEDSAVYLCASCGTGRVAFFGQGTRLTVV.

This clone occurred a few times. The V call is TRBV6-5, the J call TRBJ2-2; TRBD1 is a possible D gene (6 bases). V lost 6 bases to trimming and J lost 6 bases, with 14 bases between them. Germline CDR1 is MNHEY and CDR2 is SVGAGI. The CDR3 spans 14 residues. The CDR3 here is CASSPMWGPGELFF. The CDR3 DNA reads TGTGCCAGCAGCCCCATGTGGGGGCCCGGGGAGCTGTTTTTT.

This clone was recorded only once. The chain couples TRBV7-8 to TRBJ2-1; 9 bases fit TRBD2. Losses at the gene ends were 1 base for V and 7 bases for J; bases not matched to a gene: 8. The germline V gene encodes CDR1 SGHVS and CDR2 FQNEAQ. The length of the CDR3 is 16 residues. CDR3 DNA: TGTGCCAGCAGCTTAGTTGGCGGGAGGGCCCATAATGAGCAGTTCTTC. It translates to CASSLVGGRAHNEQFF.